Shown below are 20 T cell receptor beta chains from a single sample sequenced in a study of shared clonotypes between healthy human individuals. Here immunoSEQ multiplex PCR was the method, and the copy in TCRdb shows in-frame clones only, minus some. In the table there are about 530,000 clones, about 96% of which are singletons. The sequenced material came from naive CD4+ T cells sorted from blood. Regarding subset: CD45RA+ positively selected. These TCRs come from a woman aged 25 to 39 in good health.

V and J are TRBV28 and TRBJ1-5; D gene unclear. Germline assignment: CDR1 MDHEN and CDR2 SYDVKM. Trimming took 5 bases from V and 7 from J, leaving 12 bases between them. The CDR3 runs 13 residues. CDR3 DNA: TGTGCCAGCAGTATCCCCCACGGCCAGCCCCAGCATTTT. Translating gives CASSIPHGQPQHF.

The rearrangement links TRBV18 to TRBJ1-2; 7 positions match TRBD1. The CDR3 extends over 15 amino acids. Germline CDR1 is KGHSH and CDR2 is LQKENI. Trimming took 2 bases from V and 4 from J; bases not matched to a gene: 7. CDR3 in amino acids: CASSPSGGQLYGYTF. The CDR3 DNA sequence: TGTGCCAGCTCACCATCCGGGGGACAGCTCTATGGCTACACCTTC.

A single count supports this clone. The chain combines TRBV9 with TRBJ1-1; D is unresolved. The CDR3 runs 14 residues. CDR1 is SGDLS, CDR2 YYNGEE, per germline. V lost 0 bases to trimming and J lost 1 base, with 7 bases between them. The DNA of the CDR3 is TGTGCCAGCAGCGTAGTATATGGGAACACTGAAGCTTTCTTT. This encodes CASSVVYGNTEAFF. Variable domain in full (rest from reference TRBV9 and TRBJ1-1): DSGVTQTPKHLITATGQRVTLRCSPRSGDLSVYWYQQSLDQGLQFLIQYYNGEERAKGNILERFSAQQFPDLHSELNLSSLELGDSALYFCASSVVYGNTEAFFGQGTRLTVV.

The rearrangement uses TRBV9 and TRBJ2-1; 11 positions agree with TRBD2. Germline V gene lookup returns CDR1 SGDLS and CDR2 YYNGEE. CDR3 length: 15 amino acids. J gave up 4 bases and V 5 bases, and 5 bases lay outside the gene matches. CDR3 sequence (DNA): TGTGCCAGCAGTGGAGTAGCGGGAGGGTACAATGAGCAGTTCTTC. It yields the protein CASSGVAGGYNEQFF.

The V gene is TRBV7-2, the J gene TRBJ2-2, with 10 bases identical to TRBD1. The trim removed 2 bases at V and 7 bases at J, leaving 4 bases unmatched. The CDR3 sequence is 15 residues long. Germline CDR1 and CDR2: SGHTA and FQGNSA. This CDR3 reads CASSLWDRGVGELFF. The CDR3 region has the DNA TGTGCCAGCAGCTTATGGGACAGGGGTGTCGGGGAGCTGTTTTTT.

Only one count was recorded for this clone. CDR3: CASSLGTSGRRNEQFF. For the CDR3, the DNA is TGCGCCAGCAGCTTGGGGACTAGCGGGAGGCGCAATGAGCAGTTCTTC. The chain joins TRBV5-1 to TRBJ2-1; TRBD2 matches at 14 bases. Germline CDR1 is SGHRS and CDR2 is YFSETQ. V was clipped by 0 bases and J by 6 bases; unmatched bases: 2. CDR3 length: 16 residues.

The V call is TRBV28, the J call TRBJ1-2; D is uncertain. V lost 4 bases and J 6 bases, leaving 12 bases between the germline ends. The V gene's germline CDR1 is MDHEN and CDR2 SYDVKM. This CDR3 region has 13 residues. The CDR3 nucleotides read TGTGCCAGCAGTTGGACGCAGCAAAATGGCTACACCTTC. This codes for CASSWTQQNGYTF.

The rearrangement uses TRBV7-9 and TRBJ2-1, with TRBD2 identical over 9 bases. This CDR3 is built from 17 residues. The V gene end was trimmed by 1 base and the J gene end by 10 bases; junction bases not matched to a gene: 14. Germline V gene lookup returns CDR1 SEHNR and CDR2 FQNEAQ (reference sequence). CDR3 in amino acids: CASSLVVVAGASGEQFF. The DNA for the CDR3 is TGTGCCAGCAGCTTAGTTGTGGTAGCGGGAGCCTCCGGAGAGCAGTTCTTC.

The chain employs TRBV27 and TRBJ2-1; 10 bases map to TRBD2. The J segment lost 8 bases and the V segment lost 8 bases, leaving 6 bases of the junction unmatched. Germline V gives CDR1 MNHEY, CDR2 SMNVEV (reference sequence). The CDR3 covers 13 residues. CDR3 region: CASFPAGGHEQFF. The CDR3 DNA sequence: TGTGCCAGCTTTCCAGCGGGAGGGCATGAGCAGTTCTTC.

CDR3 coding DNA: TGCGCCAGCAGCCAAGATAAGGGAACCGGGCGAGAGACCCAGTACTTC. Translation gives CASSQDKGTGRETQYF. This chain uses TRBV4-1 with TRBJ2-5; D remains unclear. Trimming took off 0 bases at V and 4 bases at J, with 15 bases between the two ends. The CDR3 extends over 16 amino acids. Germline CDR1 reads MGHRA; CDR2 reads YSYEKL.

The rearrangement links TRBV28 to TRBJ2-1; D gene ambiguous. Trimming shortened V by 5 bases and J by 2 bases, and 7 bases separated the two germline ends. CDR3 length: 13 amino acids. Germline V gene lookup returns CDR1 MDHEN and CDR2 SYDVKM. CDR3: CASSPSPYNEQFF. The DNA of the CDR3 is TGTGCCAGCAGTCCCTCCCCCTACAATGAGCAGTTCTTC. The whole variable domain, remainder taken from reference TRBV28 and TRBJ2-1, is DVKVTQSSRYLVKRTGEKVFLECVQDMDHENMFWYRQDPGLGLRLIYFSYDVKMKEKGDIPEGYSVSREKKERFSLILESASTNQTSMYLCASSPSPYNEQFFGPGTRLTVL.

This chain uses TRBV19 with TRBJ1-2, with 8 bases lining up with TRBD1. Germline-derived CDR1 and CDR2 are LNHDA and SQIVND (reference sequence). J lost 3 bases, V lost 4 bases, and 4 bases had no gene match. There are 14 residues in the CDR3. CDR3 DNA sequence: TGTGCCAGTAGTAAAGGGACAGGATACTATGGCTACACCTTC. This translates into CASSKGTGYYGYTF.

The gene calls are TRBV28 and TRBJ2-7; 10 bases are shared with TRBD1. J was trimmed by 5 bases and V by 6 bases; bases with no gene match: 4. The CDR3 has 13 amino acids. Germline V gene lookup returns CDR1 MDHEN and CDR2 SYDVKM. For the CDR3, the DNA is TGTGCCAGCAGACGGACAGGGGGGAACGAGCAGTACTTC. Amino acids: CASRRTGGNEQYF.

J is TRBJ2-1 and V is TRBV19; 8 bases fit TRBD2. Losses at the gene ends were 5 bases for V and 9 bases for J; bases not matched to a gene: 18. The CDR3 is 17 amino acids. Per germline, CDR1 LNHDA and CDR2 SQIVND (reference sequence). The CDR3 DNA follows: TGTGCCAGTAGTTCGGTGAATTGGGCGGGAGGTGTAGGTGAGCAGTTCTTC. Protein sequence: CASSSVNWAGGVGEQFF. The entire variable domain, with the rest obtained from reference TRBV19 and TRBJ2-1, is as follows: DGGITQSPKYLFRKEGQNVTLSCEQNLNHDAMYWYRQDPGQGLRLIYYSQIVNDFQKGDIAEGYSVSREKKESFPLTVTSAQKNPTAFYLCASSSVNWAGGVGEQFFGPGTRLTVL.

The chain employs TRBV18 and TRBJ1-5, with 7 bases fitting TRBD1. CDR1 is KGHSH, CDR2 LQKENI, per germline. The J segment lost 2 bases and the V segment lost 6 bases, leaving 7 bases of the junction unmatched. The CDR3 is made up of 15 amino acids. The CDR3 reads CASSPTGAGNQPQHF. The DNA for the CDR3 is TGTGCCAGCTCTCCCACAGGGGCGGGCAATCAGCCCCAGCATTTT.

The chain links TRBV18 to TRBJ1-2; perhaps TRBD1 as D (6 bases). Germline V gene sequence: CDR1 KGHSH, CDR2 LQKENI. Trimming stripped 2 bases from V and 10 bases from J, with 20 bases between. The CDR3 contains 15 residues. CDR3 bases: TGTGCCAGCTCACCAGACAGGAACCTCTTCATCGACTACACCTTC. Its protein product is CASSPDRNLFIDYTF.

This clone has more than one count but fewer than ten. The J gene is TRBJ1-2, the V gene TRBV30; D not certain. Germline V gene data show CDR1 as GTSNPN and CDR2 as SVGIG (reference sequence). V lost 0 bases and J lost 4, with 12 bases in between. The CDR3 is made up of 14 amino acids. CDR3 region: CAWSVKVGSYGYTF. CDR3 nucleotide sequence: TGTGCCTGGAGTGTTAAGGTGGGAAGCTATGGCTACACCTTC.

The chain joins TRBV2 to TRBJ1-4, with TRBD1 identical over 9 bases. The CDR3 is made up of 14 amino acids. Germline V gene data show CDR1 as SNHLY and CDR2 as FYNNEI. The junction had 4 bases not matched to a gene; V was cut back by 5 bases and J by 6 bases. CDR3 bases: TGTGCCAGCAGTCGGGACAGGGTAGATGAAAAACTGTTTTTT. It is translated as CASSRDRVDEKLFF. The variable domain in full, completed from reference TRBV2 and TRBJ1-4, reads EPEVTQTPSHQVTQMGQEVILRCVPISNHLYFYWYRQILGQKVEFLVSFYNNEISEKSEIFDDQFSVERPDGSNFTLKIRSTKLEDSAMYFCASSRDRVDEKLFFGSGTQLSVL.

CDR3 residues: CASSKTGGVEQFF. As DNA, the CDR3 is TGTGCCAGCAGTAAGACAGGGGGCGTTGAGCAGTTCTTC. The chain joins TRBV27 to TRBJ2-1; 10 positions match TRBD1. Germline assignment: CDR1 MNHEY and CDR2 SMNVEV (reference sequence). Trimming removed 5 bases from V and 9 bases from J; junction bases left unmatched: 4. The CDR3 extends over 13 amino acids.

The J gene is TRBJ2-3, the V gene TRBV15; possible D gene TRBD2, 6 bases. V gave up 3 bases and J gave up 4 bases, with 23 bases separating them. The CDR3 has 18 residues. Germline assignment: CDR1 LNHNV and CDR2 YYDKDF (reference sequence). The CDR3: CATSSQSPLARVADTQYF. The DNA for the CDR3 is TGTGCCACCAGCAGCCAATCGCCCCTAGCGCGGGTGGCAGATACGCAGTATTTT.